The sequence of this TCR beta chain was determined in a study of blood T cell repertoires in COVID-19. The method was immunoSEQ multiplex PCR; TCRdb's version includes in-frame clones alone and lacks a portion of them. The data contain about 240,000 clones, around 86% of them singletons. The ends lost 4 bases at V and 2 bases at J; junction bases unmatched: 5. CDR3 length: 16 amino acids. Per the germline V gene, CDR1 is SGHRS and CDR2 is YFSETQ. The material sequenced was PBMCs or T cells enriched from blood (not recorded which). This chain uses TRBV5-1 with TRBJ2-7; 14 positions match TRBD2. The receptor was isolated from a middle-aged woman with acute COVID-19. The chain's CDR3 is CASSAGLAGGTYEQYF. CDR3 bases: TGCGCCAGCAGCGCCGGACTAGCGGGGGGCACCTACGAGCAGTACTTC.